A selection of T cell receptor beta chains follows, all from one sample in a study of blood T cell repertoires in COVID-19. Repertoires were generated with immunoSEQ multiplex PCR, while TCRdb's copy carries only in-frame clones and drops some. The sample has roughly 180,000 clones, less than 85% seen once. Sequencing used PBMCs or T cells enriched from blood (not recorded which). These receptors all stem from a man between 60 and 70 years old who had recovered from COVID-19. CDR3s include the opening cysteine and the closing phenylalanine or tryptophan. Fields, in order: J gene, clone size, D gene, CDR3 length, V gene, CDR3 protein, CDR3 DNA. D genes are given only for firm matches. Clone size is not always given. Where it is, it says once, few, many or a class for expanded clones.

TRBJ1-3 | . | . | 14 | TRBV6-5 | CASSTGLSGNTIYF | TGTGCCAGCAGTACAGGGCTCTCTGGAAACACCATATATTTT
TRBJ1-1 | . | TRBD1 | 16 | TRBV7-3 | CASSAAHRGVRTEAFF | TGTGCCAGCAGCGCCGCTCACAGGGGGGTTAGGACTGAAGCTTTCTTT
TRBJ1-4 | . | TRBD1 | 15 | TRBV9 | CASSLGDRYGEKLFF | TGTGCCAGCAGCCTTGGGGACAGGTATGGTGAAAAACTGTTTTTT
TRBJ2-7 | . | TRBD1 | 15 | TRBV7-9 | CASSLDTGTGGLQYF | TGTGCCAGCAGCTTAGATACCGGGACAGGGGGTCTGCAGTACTTC
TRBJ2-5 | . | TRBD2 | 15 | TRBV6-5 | CASTRAGGPEETQYF | TGTGCCAGCACCCGAGCGGGAGGGCCCGAAGAGACCCAGTACTTC
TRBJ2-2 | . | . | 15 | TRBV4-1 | CASSQEQLATGELFF | TGCGCCAGCAGCCAAGAACAACTAGCTACCGGGGAGCTGTTTTTT
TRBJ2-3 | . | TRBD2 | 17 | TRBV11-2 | CASSHYPGLAVTDTQYF | TGTGCCAGCAGCCATTACCCGGGACTAGCGGTGACAGATACGCAGTATTTT
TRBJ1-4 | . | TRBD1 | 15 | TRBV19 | CASSSGQGETRKLFF | TGTGCCAGTAGTTCGGGACAGGGGGAAACCCGAAAACTGTTTTTT
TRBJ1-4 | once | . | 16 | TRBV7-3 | CASSGGGSGAARKLFF | TGTGCCAGCAGCGGCGGGGGGTCAGGGGCCGCCCGAAAACTGTTTTTT
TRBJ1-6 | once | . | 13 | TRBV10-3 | CAISESLRRPLHF | TGTGCCATCAGTGAGTCGTTGAGGAGACCCCTCCACTTT
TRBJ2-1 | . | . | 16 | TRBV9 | CASSVAGQSSYNEQFF | TGTGCCAGCAGCGTAGCCGGACAGAGCTCCTACAATGAGCAGTTCTTC
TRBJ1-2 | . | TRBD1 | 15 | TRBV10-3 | CAISPIQGAQSGYTF | TGTGCCATCAGCCCAATTCAGGGGGCGCAATCTGGCTACACCTTC
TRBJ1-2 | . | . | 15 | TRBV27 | CASSPHTTGNYGYTF | TGTGCCAGCAGTCCCCACACTACAGGAAACTATGGCTACACCTTC
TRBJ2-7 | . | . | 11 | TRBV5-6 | CASSREYEQYF | TGTGCCAGCAGCCGCGAATACGAGCAGTACTTC
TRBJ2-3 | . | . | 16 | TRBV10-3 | CAISEFARAASDTQYF | TGTGCCATCAGTGAGTTTGCCAGGGCGGCTTCGGATACGCAGTATTTT
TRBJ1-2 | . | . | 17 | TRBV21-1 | CASIPGTTKSSNYGYTF | TGTGCCAGCATCCCCGGGACAACTAAAAGCTCTAACTATGGCTACACCTTC
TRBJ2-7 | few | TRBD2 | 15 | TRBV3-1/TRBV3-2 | CASSQGSGRGMEQYF | TGTGCCAGCAGCCAGGGTAGCGGGAGGGGTATGGAGCAGTACTTC
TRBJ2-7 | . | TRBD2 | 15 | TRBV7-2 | CASSLGGTSGYEQYF | TGTGCCAGCAGCTTAGGGGGTACTAGCGGATACGAGCAGTACTTC
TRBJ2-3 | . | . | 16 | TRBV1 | CTSSQGTSGLGYTQYF | TGCACCAGCAGCCAGGGGACTAGCGGTCTGGGTTATACGCAGTATTTT
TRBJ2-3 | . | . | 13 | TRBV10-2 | CASSESTRNTQYF | TGCGCCAGCAGTGAGTCGACTCGAAATACGCAGTATTTT
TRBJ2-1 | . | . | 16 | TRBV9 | CASSVTFAEIRNEQFF | TGTGCCAGCAGCGTAACGTTCGCTGAGATTCGTAATGAGCAGTTCTTC
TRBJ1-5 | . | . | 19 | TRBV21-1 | CASSKMAGQVVTSNQPQHF | TGTGCCAGCAGCAAAATGGCGGGACAGGTGGTTACTAGCAATCAGCCCCAGCATTTT
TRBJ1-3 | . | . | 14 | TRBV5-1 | CASSLGQSGHTIYF | TGCGCCAGCAGCTTGGGACAGAGTGGACACACCATATATTTT
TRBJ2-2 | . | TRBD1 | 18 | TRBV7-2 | CASSLAGTGATLAGELFF | TGTGCCAGCAGCTTGGCCGGGACAGGGGCCACTTTGGCCGGGGAGCTGTTTTTT
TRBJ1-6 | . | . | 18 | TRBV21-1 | CASSKDRDSLVVGSPLHF | TGTGCCAGCAGCAAAGATCGGGACAGTTTAGTAGTTGGGTCACCCCTCCACTTT
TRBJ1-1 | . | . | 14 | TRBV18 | CASSPPNRATEAFF | TGTGCCAGCTCACCACCCAACAGGGCTACTGAAGCTTTCTTT
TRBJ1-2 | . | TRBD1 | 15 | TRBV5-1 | CASSGNPGTDYGYTF | TGCGCCAGCAGCGGAAACCCCGGGACAGACTATGGCTACACCTTC
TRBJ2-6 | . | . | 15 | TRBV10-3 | CATFQGPGFANVLTF | TGTGCCACATTTCAGGGGCCAGGTTTCGCCAACGTCCTGACTTTC
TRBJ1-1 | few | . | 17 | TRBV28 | CASSFLAIRGGATEAFF | TGTGCCAGCAGTTTTCTGGCGATTAGGGGGGGTGCCACTGAAGCTTTCTTT
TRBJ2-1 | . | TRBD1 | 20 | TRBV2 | CASSDSQAGGSRSSYNEQFF | TGTGCCAGCAGCGACTCCCAGGCAGGGGGTAGTAGAAGCTCCTACAATGAGCAGTTCTTC
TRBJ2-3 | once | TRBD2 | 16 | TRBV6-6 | CASSQGLAGFTDTQYF | TGTGCCAGCAGTCAGGGACTAGCGGGATTCACAGATACGCAGTATTTT
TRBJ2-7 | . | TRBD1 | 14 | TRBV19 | CASSTAGTVYEQYF | TGTGCCAGTAGCACGGCCGGGACAGTCTACGAGCAGTACTTC
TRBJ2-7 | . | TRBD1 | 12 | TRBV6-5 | CASSLDREQQYF | TGTGCCAGCAGCCTCGACAGGGAGCAGCAGTACTTC
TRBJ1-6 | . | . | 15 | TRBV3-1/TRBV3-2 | CASSQSGIPYSPLHF | TGTGCCAGCAGCCAATCGGGGATCCCTTATTCACCCCTCCACTTT
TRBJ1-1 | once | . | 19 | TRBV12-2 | CASRLKGRQGRAGNTEAFF | TGTGCAAGTCGCCTAAAGGGGAGACAGGGGAGGGCTGGGAACACTGAAGCTTTCTTT
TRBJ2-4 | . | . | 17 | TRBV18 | CASSPPGALGAKNIQYF | TGTGCCAGCTCACCACCGGGGGCCCTAGGCGCCAAAAACATTCAGTACTTC
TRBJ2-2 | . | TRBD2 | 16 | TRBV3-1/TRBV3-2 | CASSQGLGGSTGELFF | TGTGCCAGCAGCCAAGGGTTGGGCGGGAGCACCGGGGAGCTGTTTTTT